The clone carrying this T cell receptor (beta chain) turned up a few times. Its target is unknown. TCRdb reanalysed the 5' RACE reads using MiXCR and keeps one entry per CDR3 protein. Of roughly 1,500,000 distinct CDR3 sequences listed, about 30% are singletons. The sample belongs to a study of identical twins. CDR1 is DFQATT, CDR2 SNEGSKA, per germline (reference sequence). The CDR3 contains 20 residues. V lost 2 bases to trimming and J lost 2 bases; unmatched junction nucleotides: 20. Overall study results and limits: Those out-of-frame alpha sequences shared by twins showed an excess of low generation probability. With abundant cord blood beta clonotypes, insertions were fewer; memory repertoires showed no such pattern. Cross-sectional statistics, not tracking of the same donors, supported the conclusions.

The origin of this receptor is a newborn girl in good health. The V call is TRBV20-1, the J call TRBJ2-5; 10 positions agree with TRBD1. The sequenced sample was cord blood. The CDR3 nucleotides read TGCAGTGCTAGACAACTCACCCGGGACAGGGGAAGGAGTTTTCAAGAGACCCAGTACTTC. Protein product: CSARQLTRDRGRSFQETQYF.